This is a list of T cell receptor beta chains from one sample in a study of neurological immune-mediated disorders. TCRdb re-called the 5' RACE reads through MiXCR, storing one row per CDR3 protein. In the table there are over 60,000 distinct CDR3 sequences, roughly 4.9% of which are singletons. The sequencing input was PBMCs. Source of these receptors: a woman between 65 and 79 years old with multiple sclerosis. CDR3s include the opening cysteine and the closing phenylalanine or tryptophan. Each record gives: V gene, clone size, J gene, D gene, CDR3 DNA, CDR3 protein. A D gene is named only where the DNA matches it firmly. The size entry is marked missing in some rows and otherwise reads once, few, many or a size class.

V: TRBV20-1; size: many; J: TRBJ1-2; D: -; DNA: TGCAGTGCTAGAGATCGGTGGCTAGGGAACTATGGCTACACCTTC; CDR3: CSARDRWLGNYGYTF
V: TRBV12-3/TRBV12-4; size: many; J: TRBJ1-2; D: -; DNA: TGTGCCAGCAGTTTAGGGGCCAGGGGTCACTATGGCTACACCTTC; CDR3: CASSLGARGHYGYTF
V: TRBV7-2; size: -; J: TRBJ2-1; D: TRBD2; DNA: TGTGCCAGCAGCCTGCTAGCGGGACCCCCGGGCAATGAGCAGTTCTTC; CDR3: CASSLLAGPPGNEQFF
V: TRBV7-8; size: many; J: TRBJ2-5; D: TRBD2; DNA: TGTGCCACCACCATCTATAGCGGGAGTGAAGAGACCCAGTACTTC; CDR3: CATTIYSGSEETQYF
V: TRBV20-1; size: many; J: TRBJ2-3; D: TRBD2; DNA: TGCAGTGCTCCTAAGGGAGGGACAGATACGCAGTATTTT; CDR3: CSAPKGGTDTQYF
V: TRBV20-1; size: few; J: TRBJ2-3; D: -; DNA: TGCAGTGCTTGGGAGACTAGCACAGATACGCAGTATTTT; CDR3: CSAWETSTDTQYF
V: TRBV20-1; size: many; J: TRBJ2-7; D: -; DNA: TGCAGTGCTGTCTTAATAGGAGACGAGCAGTACTTC; CDR3: CSAVLIGDEQYF
V: TRBV7-8; size: many; J: TRBJ2-2; D: TRBD2; DNA: TGTGCCAGCAGCTTAGCGAAGACTAGCGGGAGTGGGGGCACCGGGGAGCTGTTTTTT; CDR3: CASSLAKTSGSGGTGELFF
V: TRBV6-2/TRBV6-3; size: few; J: TRBJ1-2; D: -; DNA: TGTGCCAGCAGTTACTCGGGACTCTCCTATGGCTACACCTTC; CDR3: CASSYSGLSYGYTF
V: TRBV3-1; size: many; J: TRBJ2-1; D: TRBD2; DNA: TGTGCCAGCAGCCAAGATAACAGCGGGAACATTGGAGGGCAGTTCTTC; CDR3: CASSQDNSGNIGGQFF
V: TRBV7-3; size: -; J: TRBJ2-3; D: TRBD2; DNA: TGTGCCAGCAGTTATAGCGGGTCTAGCACAGATACGCAGTATTTT; CDR3: CASSYSGSSTDTQYF
V: TRBV12-3/TRBV12-4; size: many; J: TRBJ2-2; D: -; DNA: TGTGCCAGCAGTTTAGTCCTAGTCGACACCGGGGAGCTGTTTTTT; CDR3: CASSLVLVDTGELFF
V: TRBV20-1; size: many; J: TRBJ2-1; D: -; DNA: TGCAGTGCTAGTCAGGTTGGGTTAGCCTTACATGAGCAGTTCTTC; CDR3: CSASQVGLALHEQFF
V: TRBV12-3/TRBV12-4; size: many; J: TRBJ2-1; D: -; DNA: TGTGCCATCCTCCTGGTAACAAGCAGCTCCTACAATGAGCAGTTCTTC; CDR3: CAILLVTSSSYNEQFF
V: TRBV11-3; size: once; J: TRBJ2-2; D: -; DNA: TGTGCCAGCAGCTTAGCTAGACAGAGCACCGGGGAGCTGTTTTTT; CDR3: CASSLARQSTGELFF
V: TRBV20-1; size: many; J: TRBJ1-4; D: -; DNA: TGCAGTGCACGTACGACAACTAATGAAAAACTGTTTTTT; CDR3: CSARTTTNEKLFF
V: TRBV7-9; size: many; J: TRBJ1-1; D: TRBD1; DNA: TGTGCCAGCAGTCTAGGACAGGTGGGACTGGAAGCTTTCTTT; CDR3: CASSLGQVGLEAFF
V: TRBV3-1; size: many; J: TRBJ2-7; D: -; DNA: TGTGCCAGCAGCCACTTTAGCGTCACCTACGAGCAGTACTTC; CDR3: CASSHFSVTYEQYF
V: TRBV5-1; size: many; J: TRBJ2-7; D: -; DNA: TGCGCCAGCAGCGATGGACAGTCCTACGAGCAGTACTTC; CDR3: CASSDGQSYEQYF
V: TRBV7-9; size: many; J: TRBJ1-1; D: TRBD1; DNA: TGTGCCAGCAGCTTAGCAGGGGGCGCGTACACTGAAGCTTTCTTT; CDR3: CASSLAGGAYTEAFF
V: TRBV20-1; size: many; J: TRBJ1-1; D: -; DNA: TGCAGTGCTAGAGATCAGGGCAGTTTGAACACTGAAGCTTTCTTT; CDR3: CSARDQGSLNTEAFF
V: TRBV12-3/TRBV12-4; size: many; J: TRBJ1-4; D: -; DNA: TGTGCCAGCAGCCGGGACACCGACGGACGTAAACTGTTTTTT; CDR3: CASSRDTDGRKLFF
V: TRBV6-2/TRBV6-3; size: many; J: TRBJ2-7; D: -; DNA: TGTGCCAGCAGCCTTATCGGTGTTTACGAGCAGTACTTC; CDR3: CASSLIGVYEQYF
V: TRBV7-9; size: many; J: TRBJ2-5; D: TRBD1; DNA: TGTGCCAGCAGCTTAGGGGACAGGGGGCTGGCGGAGACCCAGTACTTC; CDR3: CASSLGDRGLAETQYF
V: TRBV24-1; size: many; J: TRBJ2-3; D: -; DNA: TGTGCCACCAGTGAGCCGACTCTAACGGGCACAGATACGCAGTATTTT; CDR3: CATSEPTLTGTDTQYF
V: TRBV20-1; size: many; J: TRBJ1-2; D: -; DNA: TGCAGTGCCTCCAGCGACTTGGGAGGCTACACCTTC; CDR3: CSASSDLGGYTF
V: TRBV7-2; size: -; J: TRBJ2-7; D: -; DNA: TGTGCCAGCAGCTTCGAGTACTCCTACGAGCAGTACTTC; CDR3: CASSFEYSYEQYF